The 24 T cell receptor beta chains given below trace back to one sample, sequenced in a study of monozygotic twins with inflammatory bowel disease. TCRdb reanalyzed the 5' RACE reads, giving one entry per CDR3 protein sequence and no DNA. The sample includes approximately 400,000 distinct CDR3 sequences. Sequencing was carried out using blood. These receptors were obtained from a human donor with ulcerative colitis or Crohn's disease, or a healthy co-twin of an affected twin (not recorded which).

The chain joins TRBV7-2 to TRBJ2-5; TCRdb's assignment of TRBD2 cannot be checked, as there is no DNA. The CDR3 is made up of 13 amino acids. Germline V CDR1 and CDR2: SGHTA, FQGNSA. The chain's CDR3 is CASSLFKEGPQYF. The full variable domain, with the rest looked up from reference TRBV7-2 and TRBJ2-5, is GAGVSQSPSNKVTEKGKDVELRCDPISGHTALYWYRQSLGQGLEFLIYFQGNSAPDKSGLPSDRFSAERTGGSVSTLTIQRTQQEDSAVYLCASSLFKEGPQYFGPGTRLLVL.

The chain has TRBV4-1 and TRBJ1-1; TCRdb lists TRBD1, though no DNA is available to test this call. The germline CDR1 and CDR2 sequences are MGHRA and YSYEKL. This CDR3 is built from 15 residues. CDR3 sequence: CASSPLTGINTEAFF.

The chain uses TRBV6-1 and TRBJ2-5; TCRdb outputs TRBD2, but without DNA this stays unchecked. The germline gives CDR1 MNHNS, CDR2 SASEGT. The CDR3 is 15 residues long. Here the CDR3 reads CASSLSGGVGETQYF.

V usage is TRBV7-2 and J usage is TRBJ2-3; TCRdb's assignment of TRBD1 cannot be checked, as there is no DNA. The CDR3 loop spans 15 amino acids. CDR1 and CDR2 (germline): SGHTA, FQGNSA. This CDR3 is CASSQWDTSTDTQYF.

This chain connects TRBV20-1 to TRBJ2-7; TCRdb outputs TRBD1, but without DNA this stays unchecked. The germline V gene encodes CDR1 DFQATT and CDR2 SNEGSKA (reference sequence). The CDR3 covers 14 residues. CDR3 region: CSARTGTGGGEQYF.

The genes are TRBV7-9 and TRBJ1-2; TCRdb's D call of TRBD1 is untestable without DNA. This CDR3 comprises 13 residues. CDR1 and CDR2 (germline): SEHNR, FQNEAQ (reference sequence). CDR3: CASSFGTDYGYTF.

V usage is TRBV21-1 and J usage is TRBJ2-2; the D call from TCRdb, TRBD1, cannot be confirmed without DNA. TRBV21-1 is given as a pseudogene. The CDR3 has 17 amino acids. CDR3 sequence: CASSKQAGTENTGELFF.

The CDR3 sequence is CASRQSGGFGDTQYF. The V call is TRBV6-1, the J call TRBJ2-3; TCRdb proposes TRBD2, but this gene call is untestable without DNA. CDR1 and CDR2 from the germline V gene are MNHNS and SASEGT. The CDR3 is made up of 15 amino acids.

CDR3 region: CAISEWVGQPQHF. This chain links TRBV10-3 with TRBJ1-5. Per the germline V gene, CDR1 is ENHRY and CDR2 is SYGVKD. There are 13 residues in the CDR3.

The rearrangement uses TRBV12-5 and TRBJ2-1; checking the TCRdb D call of TRBD2 is not possible without DNA. The CDR3 consists of 14 residues. The germline CDR1 and CDR2 sequences are LGHNT and FRNRAP. CDR3 region: CASALDGTYNEQFF.

The chain links TRBV7-9 to TRBJ1-1; as DNA is missing, the TRBD1 call by TCRdb cannot be tested. CDR1 and CDR2 from the germline V gene are SEHNR and FQNEAQ (reference sequence). The CDR3 totals 12 residues. CDR3 residues: CASSSGTVEAFF.

The chain has TRBV7-2 and TRBJ1-2; checking the TCRdb D call of TRBD1 is not possible without DNA. The CDR3 length is 14 residues. CDR1 and CDR2 (germline): SGHTA, FQGNSA. CDR3 residues: CASTPGPGHYGYTF.

V usage is TRBV20-1 and J usage is TRBJ2-1; without DNA, the TCRdb call of TRBD1 cannot be checked. Per germline, CDR1 DFQATT and CDR2 SNEGSKA (reference sequence). CDR3 length: 12 amino acids. This chain's CDR3 is CSPGTGSHEQFF.

V usage is TRBV7-2 and J usage is TRBJ1-1; TCRdb's assignment of TRBD1 cannot be checked, as there is no DNA. The germline gives CDR1 SGHTA, CDR2 FQGNSA. CDR3 size: 16 residues. The CDR3 protein is CASSTGGEGLNTEAFF.

The chain uses TRBV3-1 and TRBJ2-1; the D call from TCRdb, TRBD2, cannot be confirmed without DNA. This CDR3 spans 16 amino acids. Germline-derived CDR1 and CDR2 are LGHDT and YNNKEL (reference sequence). The CDR3 spells CASSQARGTNYNEQFF.

The chain combines TRBV2 with TRBJ2-2. CDR1 SNHLY and CDR2 FYNNEI come from the germline V gene. The CDR3 is 14 residues long. The CDR3 region is CASSEQQHTGELFF.

The genes are TRBV7-2 and TRBJ2-7; the TCRdb call, TRBD1, lacks DNA for checking. The CDR3 sequence is 15 residues long. Germline lookup yields CDR1 SGHTA and CDR2 FQGNSA. CDR3 residues: CASSLAWDNSYEQYF.

J is TRBJ2-3 and V is TRBV4-2; the TCRdb call, TRBD2, lacks DNA for checking. The CDR3 length is 16 residues. From germline, CDR1 is LGHNA and CDR2 YNFKEQ. The CDR3 loop is CASSQDSKRDTDTQYF.

The chain carries TRBV20-1 and TRBJ1-4. This CDR3 is 15 amino acids long. Germline V lookup: CDR1 DFQATT, CDR2 SNEGSKA (reference sequence). This CDR3 reads CSALDRALGGEKLFF.

The chain combines TRBV20-1 with TRBJ2-5; TCRdb lists TRBD2, though no DNA is available to test this call. The CDR3 runs 17 residues. Germline V gene data show CDR1 as DFQATT and CDR2 as SNEGSKA (reference sequence). The CDR3 sequence is CSARRTSGGAVDETQYF.

The rearrangement links TRBV29-1 to TRBJ1-1; the TCRdb D gene call, TRBD1, has no DNA to confirm it. The CDR3 runs to 13 residues. Germline values: CDR1 SQVTM, CDR2 ANQGSEA. The CDR3: CSVVSTSGAEAFF. The full variable domain, in which reference TRBV29-1 and TRBJ1-1 provide the parts outside the CDR3, is SAVISQKPSRDICQRGTSLTIQCQVDSQVTMMFWYRQQPGQSLTLIATANQGSEATYESGFVIDKFPISRPNLTFSTLTVSNMSPEDSSIYLCSVVSTSGAEAFFGQGTRLTVV.

The chain links TRBV3-1 to TRBJ2-1; TCRdb proposes TRBD2, but this gene call is untestable without DNA. Looked up from germline, CDR1 is LGHDT and CDR2 is YNNKEL (reference sequence). The CDR3 is made up of 15 amino acids. CDR3: CASSQTSGGVDEQFF.

V and J are TRBV6-5 and TRBJ1-6; TCRdb outputs TRBD1, but without DNA this stays unchecked. Germline CDR1 and CDR2: MNHEY and SVGAGI. The CDR3 loop spans 16 amino acids. The CDR3 reads CASSYGQMVANSPLHF.

The V call is TRBV24-1, the J call TRBJ2-7; the TCRdb call, TRBD1, lacks DNA for checking. This CDR3 has 15 amino acids. From germline, CDR1 is KGHDR and CDR2 SFDVKD. The CDR3 sequence: CATSDRRDPSYEQYF.